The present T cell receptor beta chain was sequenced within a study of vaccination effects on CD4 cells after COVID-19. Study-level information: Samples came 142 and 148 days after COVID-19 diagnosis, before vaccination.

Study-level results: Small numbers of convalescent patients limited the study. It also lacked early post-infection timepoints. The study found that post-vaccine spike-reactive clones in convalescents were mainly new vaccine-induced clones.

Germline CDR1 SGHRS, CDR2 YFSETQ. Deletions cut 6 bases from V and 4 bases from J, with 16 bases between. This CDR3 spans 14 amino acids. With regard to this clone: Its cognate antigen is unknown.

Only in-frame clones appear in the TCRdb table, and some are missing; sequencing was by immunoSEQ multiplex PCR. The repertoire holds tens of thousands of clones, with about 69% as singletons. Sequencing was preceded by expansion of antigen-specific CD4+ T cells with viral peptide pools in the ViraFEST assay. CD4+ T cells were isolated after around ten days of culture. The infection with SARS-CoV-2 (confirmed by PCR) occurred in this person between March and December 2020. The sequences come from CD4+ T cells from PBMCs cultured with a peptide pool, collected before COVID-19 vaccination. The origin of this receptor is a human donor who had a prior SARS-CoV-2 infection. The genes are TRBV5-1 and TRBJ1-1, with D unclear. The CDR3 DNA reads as TGCGCCAGCATTCCCCAGCCCTCGGGCACTGAAGCTTTCTTT. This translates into CASIPQPSGTEAFF.